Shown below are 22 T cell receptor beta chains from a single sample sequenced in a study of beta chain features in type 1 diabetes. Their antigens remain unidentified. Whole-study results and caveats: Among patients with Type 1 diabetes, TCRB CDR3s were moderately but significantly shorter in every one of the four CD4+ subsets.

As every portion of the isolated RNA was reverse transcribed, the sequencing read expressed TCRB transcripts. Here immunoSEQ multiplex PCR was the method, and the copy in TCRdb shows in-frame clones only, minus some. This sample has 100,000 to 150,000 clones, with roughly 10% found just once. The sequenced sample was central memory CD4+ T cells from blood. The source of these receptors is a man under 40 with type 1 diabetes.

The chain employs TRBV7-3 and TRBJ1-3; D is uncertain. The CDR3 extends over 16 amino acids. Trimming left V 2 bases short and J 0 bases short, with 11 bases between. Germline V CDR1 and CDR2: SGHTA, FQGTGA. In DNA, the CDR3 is TGTGCCAGCAGCTTAGCGCTGGTCTCCTCTGGAAACACCATATATTTT. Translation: CASSLALVSSGNTIYF. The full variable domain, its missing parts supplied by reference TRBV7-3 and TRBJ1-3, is GAGVSQTPSNKVTEKGKYVELRCDPISGHTALYWYRQSLGQGPEFLIYFQGTGAADDSGLPNDRFFAVRPEGSVSTLKIQRTERGDSAVYLCASSLALVSSGNTIYFGEGSWLTVV.

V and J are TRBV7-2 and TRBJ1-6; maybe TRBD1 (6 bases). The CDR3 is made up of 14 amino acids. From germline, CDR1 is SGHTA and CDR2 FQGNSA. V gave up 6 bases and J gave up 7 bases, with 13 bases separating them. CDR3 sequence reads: CASSSTGQNSPLHF. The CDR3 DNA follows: TGTGCCAGCAGTTCGACAGGTCAAAATTCACCCCTCCACTTT.

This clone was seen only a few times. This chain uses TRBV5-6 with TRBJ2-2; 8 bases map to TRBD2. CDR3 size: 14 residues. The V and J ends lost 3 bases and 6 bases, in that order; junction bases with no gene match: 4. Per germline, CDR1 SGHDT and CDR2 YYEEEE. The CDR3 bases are TGTGCCAGCAGCTCCGGACTAGCCGCCGGGGAGCTGTTTTTT. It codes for CASSSGLAAGELFF.

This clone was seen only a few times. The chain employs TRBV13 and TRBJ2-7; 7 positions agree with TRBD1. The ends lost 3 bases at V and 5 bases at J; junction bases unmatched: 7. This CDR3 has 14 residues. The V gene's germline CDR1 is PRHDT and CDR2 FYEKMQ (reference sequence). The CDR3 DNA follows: TGTGCCAGCAGCTTTGACAGGGTCGGGAACGAGCAGTACTTC. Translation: CASSFDRVGNEQYF.

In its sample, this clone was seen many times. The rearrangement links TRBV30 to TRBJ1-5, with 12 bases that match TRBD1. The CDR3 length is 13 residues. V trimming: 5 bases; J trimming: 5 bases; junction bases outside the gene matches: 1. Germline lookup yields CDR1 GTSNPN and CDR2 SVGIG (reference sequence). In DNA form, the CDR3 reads TGTGCCTGGGGGACAGGGGGCCATCAGCCCCAGCATTTT. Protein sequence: CAWGTGGHQPQHF.

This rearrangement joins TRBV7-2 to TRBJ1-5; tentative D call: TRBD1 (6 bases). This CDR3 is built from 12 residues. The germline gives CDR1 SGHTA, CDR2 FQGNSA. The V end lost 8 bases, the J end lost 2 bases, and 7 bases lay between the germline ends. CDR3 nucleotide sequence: TGTGCCAGCGCAGGGGGCAATCAGCCCCAGCATTTT. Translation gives CASAGGNQPQHF.

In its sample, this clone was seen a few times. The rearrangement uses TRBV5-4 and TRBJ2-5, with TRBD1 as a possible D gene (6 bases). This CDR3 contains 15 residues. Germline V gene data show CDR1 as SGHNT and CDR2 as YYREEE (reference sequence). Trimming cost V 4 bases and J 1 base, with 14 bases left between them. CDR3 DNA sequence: TGTGCCAGCAGCCGCCGGGACACCCTCCAAGAGACCCAGTACTTC. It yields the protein CASSRRDTLQETQYF.

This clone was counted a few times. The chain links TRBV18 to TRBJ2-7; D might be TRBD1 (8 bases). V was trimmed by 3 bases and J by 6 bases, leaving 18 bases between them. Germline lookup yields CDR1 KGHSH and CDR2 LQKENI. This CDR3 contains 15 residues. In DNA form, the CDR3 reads TGTGCCAGCTCACCGTGGACAGGGAGGGTAGGCGAGCAGTACTTC. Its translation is CASSPWTGRVGEQYF. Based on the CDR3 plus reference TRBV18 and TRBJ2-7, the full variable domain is NAGVMQNPRHLVRRRGQEARLRCSPMKGHSHVYWYRQLPEEGLKFMVYLQKENIIDESGMPKERFSAEFPKEGPSILRIQQVVRGDSAAYFCASSPWTGRVGEQYFGPGTRLTVT.

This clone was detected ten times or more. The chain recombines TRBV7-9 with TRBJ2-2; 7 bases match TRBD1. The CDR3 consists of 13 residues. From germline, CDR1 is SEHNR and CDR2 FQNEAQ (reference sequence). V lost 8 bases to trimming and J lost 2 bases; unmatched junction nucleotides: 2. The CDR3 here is CASGDRNTGELFF. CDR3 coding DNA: TGTGCCAGCGGGGACAGAAACACCGGGGAGCTGTTTTTT.

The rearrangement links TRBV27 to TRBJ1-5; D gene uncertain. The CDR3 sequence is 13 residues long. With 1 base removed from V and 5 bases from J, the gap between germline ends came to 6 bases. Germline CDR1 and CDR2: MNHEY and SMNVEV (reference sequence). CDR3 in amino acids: CASSLYRDQPQHF. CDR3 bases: TGTGCCAGCAGTTTATACCGAGATCAGCCCCAGCATTTT.

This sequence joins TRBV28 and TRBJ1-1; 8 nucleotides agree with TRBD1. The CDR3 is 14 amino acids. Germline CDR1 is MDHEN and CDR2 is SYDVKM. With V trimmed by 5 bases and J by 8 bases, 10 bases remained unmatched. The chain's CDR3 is CASSVGQGRAEAFF. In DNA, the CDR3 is TGTGCCAGCAGTGTCGGACAGGGAAGGGCAGAAGCTTTCTTT.

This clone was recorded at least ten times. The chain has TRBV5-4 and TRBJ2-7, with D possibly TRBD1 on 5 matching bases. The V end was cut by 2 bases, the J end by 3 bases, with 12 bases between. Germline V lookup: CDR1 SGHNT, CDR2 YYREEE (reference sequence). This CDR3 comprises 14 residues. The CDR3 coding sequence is TGTGCCAGCAGCTTATTGGGGCAGGACTACGAGCAGTACTTC. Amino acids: CASSLLGQDYEQYF.

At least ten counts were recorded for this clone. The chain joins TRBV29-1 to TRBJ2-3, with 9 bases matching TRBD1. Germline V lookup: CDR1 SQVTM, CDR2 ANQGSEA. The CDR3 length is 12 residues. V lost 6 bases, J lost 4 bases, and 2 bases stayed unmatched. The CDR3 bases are TGCAGCGTAGGGACAGGGTCAGATACGCAGTATTTT. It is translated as CSVGTGSDTQYF.

CDR3 sequence: CAGRRESDQPQHF. The DNA for the CDR3 is TGTGCCGGTCGAAGAGAGTCCGATCAGCCCCAGCATTTT. The chain recombines TRBV2 with TRBJ1-5; D uncertain. The CDR3 is 13 amino acids. V was trimmed by 11 bases and J by 5 bases, leaving 16 bases between them. The germline V gene encodes CDR1 SNHLY and CDR2 FYNNEI.

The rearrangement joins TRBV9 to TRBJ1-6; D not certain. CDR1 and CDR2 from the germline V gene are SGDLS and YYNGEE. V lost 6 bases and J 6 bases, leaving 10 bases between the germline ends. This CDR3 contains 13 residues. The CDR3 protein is CASTESVNSPLHF. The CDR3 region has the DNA TGTGCCAGCACCGAGAGCGTTAATTCACCCCTCCACTTT.

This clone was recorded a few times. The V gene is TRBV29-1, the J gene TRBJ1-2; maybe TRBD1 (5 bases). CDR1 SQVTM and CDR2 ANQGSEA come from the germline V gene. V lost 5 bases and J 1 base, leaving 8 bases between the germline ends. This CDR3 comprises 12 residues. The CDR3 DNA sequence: TGCAGCGTTTGGGGCAGTAACTATGGCTACACCTTC. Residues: CSVWGSNYGYTF.

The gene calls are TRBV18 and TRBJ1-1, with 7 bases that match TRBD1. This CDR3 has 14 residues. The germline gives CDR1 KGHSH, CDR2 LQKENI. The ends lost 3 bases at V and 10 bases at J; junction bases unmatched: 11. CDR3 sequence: CASSPTQGHEVAFF. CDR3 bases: TGTGCCAGCTCACCTACACAGGGGCACGAGGTAGCTTTCTTT.

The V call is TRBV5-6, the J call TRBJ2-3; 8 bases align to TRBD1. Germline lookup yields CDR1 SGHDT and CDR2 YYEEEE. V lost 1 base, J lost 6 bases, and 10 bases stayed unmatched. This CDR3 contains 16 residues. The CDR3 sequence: CASSLSGQGAPDTQYF. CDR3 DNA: TGTGCCAGCAGCTTGAGTGGACAGGGAGCACCCGATACGCAGTATTTT.

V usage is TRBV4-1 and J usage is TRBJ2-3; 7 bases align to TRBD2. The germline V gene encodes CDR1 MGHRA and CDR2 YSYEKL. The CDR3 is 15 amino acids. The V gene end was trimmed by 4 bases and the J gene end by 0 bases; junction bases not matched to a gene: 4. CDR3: CASSRAGISTDTQYF. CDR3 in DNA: TGCGCCAGCAGCCGAGCGGGGATAAGCACAGATACGCAGTATTTT.

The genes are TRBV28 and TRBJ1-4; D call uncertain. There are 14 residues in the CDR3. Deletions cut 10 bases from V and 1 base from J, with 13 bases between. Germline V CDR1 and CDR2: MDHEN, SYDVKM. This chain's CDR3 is CATSIGETNEKLFF. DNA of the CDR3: TGTGCCACGTCCATCGGGGAAACTAATGAAAAACTGTTTTTT. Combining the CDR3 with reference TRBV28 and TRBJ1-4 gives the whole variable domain DVKVTQSSRYLVKRTGEKVFLECVQDMDHENMFWYRQDPGLGLRLIYFSYDVKMKEKGDIPEGYSVSREKKERFSLILESASTNQTSMYLCATSIGETNEKLFFGSGTQLSVL.

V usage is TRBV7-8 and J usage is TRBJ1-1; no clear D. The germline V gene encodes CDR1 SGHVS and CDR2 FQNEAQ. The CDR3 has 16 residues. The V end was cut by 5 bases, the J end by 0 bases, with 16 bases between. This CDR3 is CASSASLLTLNTEAFF. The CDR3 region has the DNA TGTGCCAGCAGCGCTTCCCTACTTACCCTGAACACTGAAGCTTTCTTT.

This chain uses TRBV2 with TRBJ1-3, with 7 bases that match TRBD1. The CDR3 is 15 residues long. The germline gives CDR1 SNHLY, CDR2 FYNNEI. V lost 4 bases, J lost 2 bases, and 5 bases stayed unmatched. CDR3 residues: CASSGTGRAGNTIYF. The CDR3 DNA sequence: TGTGCCAGCAGTGGGACAGGCCGAGCTGGAAACACCATATATTTT. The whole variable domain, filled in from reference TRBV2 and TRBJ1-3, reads EPEVTQTPSHQVTQMGQEVILRCVPISNHLYFYWYRQILGQKVEFLVSFYNNEISEKSEIFDDQFSVERPDGSNFTLKIRSTKLEDSAMYFCASSGTGRAGNTIYFGEGSWLTVV.